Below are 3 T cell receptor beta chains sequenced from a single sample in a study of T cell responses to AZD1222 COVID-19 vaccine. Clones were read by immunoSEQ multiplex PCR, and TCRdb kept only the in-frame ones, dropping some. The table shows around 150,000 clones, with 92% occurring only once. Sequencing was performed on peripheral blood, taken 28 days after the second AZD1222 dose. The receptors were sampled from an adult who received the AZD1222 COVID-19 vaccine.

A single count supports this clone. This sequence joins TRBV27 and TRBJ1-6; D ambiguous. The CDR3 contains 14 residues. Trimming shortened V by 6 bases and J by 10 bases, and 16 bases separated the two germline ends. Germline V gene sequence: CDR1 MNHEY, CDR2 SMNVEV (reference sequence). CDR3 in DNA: TGTGCCAGCAGCAATGGGAACTCTGGCTCACCCCTCCACTTT. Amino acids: CASSNGNSGSPLHF.

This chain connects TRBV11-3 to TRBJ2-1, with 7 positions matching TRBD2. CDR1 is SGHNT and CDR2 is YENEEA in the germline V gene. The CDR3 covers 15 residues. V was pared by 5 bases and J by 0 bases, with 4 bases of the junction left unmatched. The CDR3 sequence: CASSTRTSSYNEQFF. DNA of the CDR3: TGTGCCAGCAGCACCAGGACTAGCTCCTACAATGAGCAGTTCTTC.

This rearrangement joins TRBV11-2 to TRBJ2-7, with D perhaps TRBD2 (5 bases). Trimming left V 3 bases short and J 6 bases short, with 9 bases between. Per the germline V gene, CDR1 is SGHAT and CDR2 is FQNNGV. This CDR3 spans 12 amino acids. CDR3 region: CASSFQAGEQYF. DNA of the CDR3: TGTGCCAGCAGCTTTCAGGCGGGCGAGCAGTACTTC.